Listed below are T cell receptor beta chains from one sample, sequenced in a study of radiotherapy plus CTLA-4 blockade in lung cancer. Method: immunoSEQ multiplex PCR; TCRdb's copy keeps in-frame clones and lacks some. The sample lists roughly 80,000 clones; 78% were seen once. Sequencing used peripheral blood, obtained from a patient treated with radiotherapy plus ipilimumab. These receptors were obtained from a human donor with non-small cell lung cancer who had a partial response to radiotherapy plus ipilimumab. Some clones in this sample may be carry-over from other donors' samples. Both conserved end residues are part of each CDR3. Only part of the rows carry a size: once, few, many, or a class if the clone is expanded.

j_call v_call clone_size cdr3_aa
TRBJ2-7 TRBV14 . CASSRMTSGPTYEQYF
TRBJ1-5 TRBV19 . CASSRQGAGNQPQHF
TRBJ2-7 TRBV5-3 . CARSGTGTGGAEEQYF
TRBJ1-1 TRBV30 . CAWSPGGIGISEAFF
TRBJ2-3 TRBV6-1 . CATLEASTDTQYF
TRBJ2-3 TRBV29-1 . CSVEGTVPDTQYF
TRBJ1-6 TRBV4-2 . CASSQDFVRTTYNSPLHF
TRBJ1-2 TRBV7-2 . CASSPVGQGAYGYTF
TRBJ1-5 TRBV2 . CASRGEANQPQHF
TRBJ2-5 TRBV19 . CASSILDRHQETQYF
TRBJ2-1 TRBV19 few CASSTTGTSGRNEQFF
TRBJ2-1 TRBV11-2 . CASSPQFGGNEQFF
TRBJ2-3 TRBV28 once CASSLTRLAGTDTQYF
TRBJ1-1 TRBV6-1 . CANKEGVVNTEAFF
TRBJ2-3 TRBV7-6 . CASSLSDTQYF
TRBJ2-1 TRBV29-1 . CSVDPRQGAGNEQFF
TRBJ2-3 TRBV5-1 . CASSLTSGGTFRQGTQYF
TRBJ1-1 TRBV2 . CASSSQGANTEAFF
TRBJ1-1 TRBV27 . CASRIDRGNTEAFF
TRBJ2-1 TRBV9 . CASSVGTSGSYNEQFF
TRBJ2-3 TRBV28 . CASSLVPSGSTDTQYF
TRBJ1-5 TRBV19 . CATRDQGQPQHF
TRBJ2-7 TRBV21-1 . CASSKIRTRREQYF
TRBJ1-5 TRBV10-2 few CASIPRQHSNQPQHF
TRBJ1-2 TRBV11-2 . CASSSGGEGAGYTF
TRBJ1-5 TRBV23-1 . CASSQSIDRGPQHF
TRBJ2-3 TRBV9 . CASSVGAAFTDTQYF
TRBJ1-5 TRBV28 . CASRSGTGFRQPQHF